This record concerns one T cell receptor beta chain sequence. The antigen remains unidentified. Looked up from germline, CDR1 is SGHRS and CDR2 is YFSETQ. Deletions cut 0 bases from V and 5 bases from J, with 11 bases between. The CDR3 contains 14 residues. This sample stems from a study of cytomegalovirus exposure and HLA in healthy donors. Overall study findings and caveats: Cytomegalovirus-associated TCR beta chains were listed, numbering roughly 150.

PCR employed 60 Vbeta and 13 Jbeta primers. Profiled with immunoSEQ multiplex PCR; TCRdb holds only in-frame clones, not every one. The sample records 55,000 to 70,000 clones, roughly 90% being singletons. Though nominally healthy at sampling, donors likely had unrecorded immune exposures. The chain carries TRBV5-1 and TRBJ2-5; D is unresolved. Source material: PBMCs. The receptor was isolated from a woman aged 25 to 39 in good health and CMV-seronegative. CDR3 sequence: CASSLDVRSETQYF. The CDR3 DNA is TGCGCCAGCAGCTTGGATGTCAGGTCTGAGACCCAGTACTTC.